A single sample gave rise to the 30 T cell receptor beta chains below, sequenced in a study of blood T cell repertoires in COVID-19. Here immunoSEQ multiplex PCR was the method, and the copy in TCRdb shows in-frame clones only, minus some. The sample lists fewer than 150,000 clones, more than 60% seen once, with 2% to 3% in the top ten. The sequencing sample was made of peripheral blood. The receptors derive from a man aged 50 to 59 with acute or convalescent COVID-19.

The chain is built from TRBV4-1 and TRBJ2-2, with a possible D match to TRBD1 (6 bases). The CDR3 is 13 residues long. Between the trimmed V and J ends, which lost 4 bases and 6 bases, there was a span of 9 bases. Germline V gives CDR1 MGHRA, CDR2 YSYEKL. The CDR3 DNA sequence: TGCGCCAGCAGCCTCCAGGGGTCCGGGGAGCTGTTTTTT. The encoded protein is CASSLQGSGELFF.

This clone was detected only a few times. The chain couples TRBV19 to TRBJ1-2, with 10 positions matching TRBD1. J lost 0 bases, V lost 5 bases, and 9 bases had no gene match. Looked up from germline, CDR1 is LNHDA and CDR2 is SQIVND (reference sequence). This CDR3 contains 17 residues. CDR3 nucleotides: TGTGCCAGTAGTCCGGGACAGGGGAGGTTAGCTAACTATGGCTACACCTTC. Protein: CASSPGQGRLANYGYTF.

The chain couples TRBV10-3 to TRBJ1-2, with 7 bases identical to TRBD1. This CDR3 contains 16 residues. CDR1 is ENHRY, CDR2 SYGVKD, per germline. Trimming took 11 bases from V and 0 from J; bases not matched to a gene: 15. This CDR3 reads CAALGDSLGSNYGYTF. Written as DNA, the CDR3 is TGTGCCGCCCTTGGGGACAGCTTAGGTTCTAACTATGGCTACACCTTC.

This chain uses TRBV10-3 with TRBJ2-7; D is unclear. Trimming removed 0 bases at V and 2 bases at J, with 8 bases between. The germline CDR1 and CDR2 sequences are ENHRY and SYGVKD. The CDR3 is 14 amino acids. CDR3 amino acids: CAISESLTTYEQYF. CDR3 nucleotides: TGTGCCATCAGTGAGTCCCTGACAACCTACGAGCAGTACTTC.

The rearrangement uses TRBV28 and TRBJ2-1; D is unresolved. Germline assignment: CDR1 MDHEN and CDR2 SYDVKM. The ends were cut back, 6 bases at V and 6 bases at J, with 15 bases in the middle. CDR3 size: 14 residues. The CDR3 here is CASSALLSVNEQFF. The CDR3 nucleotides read TGTGCCAGCAGCGCACTACTCAGTGTCAATGAGCAGTTCTTC.

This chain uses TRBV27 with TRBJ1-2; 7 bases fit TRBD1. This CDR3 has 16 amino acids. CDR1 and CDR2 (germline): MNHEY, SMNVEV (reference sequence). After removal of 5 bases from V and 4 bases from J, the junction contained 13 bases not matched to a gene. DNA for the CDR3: TGTGCCAGCAGTCCCCGTTTCTTAGAGGGGGCCTATGGCTACACCTTC. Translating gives CASSPRFLEGAYGYTF.

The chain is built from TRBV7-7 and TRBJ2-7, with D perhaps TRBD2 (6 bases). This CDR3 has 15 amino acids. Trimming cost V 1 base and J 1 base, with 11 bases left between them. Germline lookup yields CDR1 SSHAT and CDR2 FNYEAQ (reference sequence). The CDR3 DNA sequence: TGTGCCAGCAGCTTAGGGATCGGGGGTTCCTACGAGCAGTACTTC. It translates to CASSLGIGGSYEQYF.

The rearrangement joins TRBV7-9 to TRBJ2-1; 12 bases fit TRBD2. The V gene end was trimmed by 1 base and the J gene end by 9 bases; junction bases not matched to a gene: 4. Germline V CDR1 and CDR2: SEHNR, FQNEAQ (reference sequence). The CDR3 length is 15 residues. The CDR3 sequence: CASSLGLAGVREQFF. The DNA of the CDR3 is TGTGCCAGCAGCTTAGGACTAGCGGGGGTCCGTGAGCAGTTCTTC.

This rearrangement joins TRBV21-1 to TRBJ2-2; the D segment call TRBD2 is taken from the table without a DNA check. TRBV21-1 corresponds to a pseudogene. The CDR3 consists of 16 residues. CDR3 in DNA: TGTGCCAGCAGCTCCCTCAGCGGGAGGGCGACCGGGGAGCTGTTTTTT. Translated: CASSSLSGRATGELFF.

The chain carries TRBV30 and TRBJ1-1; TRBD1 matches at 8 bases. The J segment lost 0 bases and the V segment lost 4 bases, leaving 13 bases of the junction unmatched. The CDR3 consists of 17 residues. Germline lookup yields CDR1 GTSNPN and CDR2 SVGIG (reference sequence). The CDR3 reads CAWNVMRTGPLNTEAFF. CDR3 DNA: TGTGCCTGGAATGTGATGAGGACAGGGCCTTTGAACACTGAAGCTTTCTTT.

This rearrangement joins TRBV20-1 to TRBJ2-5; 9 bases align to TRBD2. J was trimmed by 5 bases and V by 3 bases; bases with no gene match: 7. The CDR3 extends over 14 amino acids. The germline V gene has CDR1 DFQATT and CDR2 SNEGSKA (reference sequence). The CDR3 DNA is TGCAGTGCTAGTCCTGGCGGGGGGGTGGAGACCCAGTACTTC. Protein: CSASPGGGVETQYF.

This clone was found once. The DNA of the CDR3 is TGTGCCAGCAGACCCCCACTCCGGACAGGGTTCAACACTGAAGCTTTCTTT. This sequence encodes CASRPPLRTGFNTEAFF. This sequence joins TRBV7-9 and TRBJ1-1; 8 bases are a match to TRBD1. The ends lost 6 bases at V and 2 bases at J; junction bases unmatched: 14. Per germline, CDR1 SEHNR and CDR2 FQNEAQ (reference sequence). This CDR3 region has 17 residues.

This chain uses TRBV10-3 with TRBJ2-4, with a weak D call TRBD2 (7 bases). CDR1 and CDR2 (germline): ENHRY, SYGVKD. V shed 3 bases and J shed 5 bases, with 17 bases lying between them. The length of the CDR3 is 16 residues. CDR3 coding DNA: TGTGCCATCAGTGATAGGGGCGGGGGCAGGGAAAACATTCAGTACTTC. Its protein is CAISDRGGGRENIQYF.

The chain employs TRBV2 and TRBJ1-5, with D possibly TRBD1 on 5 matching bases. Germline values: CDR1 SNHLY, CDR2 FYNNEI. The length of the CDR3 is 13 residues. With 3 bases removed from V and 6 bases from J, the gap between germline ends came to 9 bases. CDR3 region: CASSDRVAQPQHF. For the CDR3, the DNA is TGTGCCAGCAGTGACAGGGTAGCTCAGCCCCAGCATTTT.

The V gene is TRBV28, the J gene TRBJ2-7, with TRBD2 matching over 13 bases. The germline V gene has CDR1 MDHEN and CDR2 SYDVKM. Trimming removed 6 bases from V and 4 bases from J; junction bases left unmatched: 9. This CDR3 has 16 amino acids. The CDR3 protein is CASRRGLAGVKYEQYF. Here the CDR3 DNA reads TGTGCCAGCAGACGTGGACTAGCGGGAGTGAAATACGAGCAGTACTTC.

The CDR3 region is CASSWTGSEQYF. CDR3 nucleotide sequence: TGCGCCAGCAGCTGGACAGGGAGCGAGCAGTACTTC. V gene TRBV5-1 combines with J gene TRBJ2-7, with 8 positions matching TRBD1. J gave up 6 bases and V 3 bases, and 2 bases lay outside the gene matches. CDR1 is SGHRS and CDR2 is YFSETQ in the germline V gene. There are 12 residues in the CDR3.

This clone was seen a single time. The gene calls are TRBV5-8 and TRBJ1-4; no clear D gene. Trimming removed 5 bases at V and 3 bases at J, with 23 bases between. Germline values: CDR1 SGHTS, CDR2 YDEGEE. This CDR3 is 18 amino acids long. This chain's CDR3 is CASSETHRTVRSNEKLFF. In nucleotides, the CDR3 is TGTGCCAGCAGTGAAACCCACCGGACTGTGCGGTCTAATGAAAAACTGTTTTTT.

CDR3 DNA sequence: TGCGCCAGCGCTCTGGGACTAGCAAACAATGAGCAGTTCTTC. Protein product: CASALGLANNEQFF. The rearrangement joins TRBV5-1 to TRBJ2-1, with 9 bases matching TRBD2. From germline, CDR1 is SGHRS and CDR2 YFSETQ. CDR3 size: 14 residues. The V segment lost 7 bases and the J segment 5 bases; nucleotides outside the gene matches: 7.

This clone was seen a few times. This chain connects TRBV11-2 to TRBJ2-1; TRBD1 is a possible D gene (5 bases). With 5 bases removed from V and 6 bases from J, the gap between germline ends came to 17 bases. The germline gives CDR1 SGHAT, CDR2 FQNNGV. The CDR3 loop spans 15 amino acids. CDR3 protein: CASSAPIRGPNEQFF. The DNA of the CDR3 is TGTGCCAGCAGCGCCCCTATTAGGGGTCCCAATGAGCAGTTCTTC.

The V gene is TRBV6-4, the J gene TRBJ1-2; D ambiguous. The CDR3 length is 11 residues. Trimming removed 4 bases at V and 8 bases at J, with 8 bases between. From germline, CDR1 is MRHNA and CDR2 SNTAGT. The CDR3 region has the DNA TGTGCCAGCAGTGTCCCCCGGGGCTACACCTTC. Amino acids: CASSVPRGYTF.

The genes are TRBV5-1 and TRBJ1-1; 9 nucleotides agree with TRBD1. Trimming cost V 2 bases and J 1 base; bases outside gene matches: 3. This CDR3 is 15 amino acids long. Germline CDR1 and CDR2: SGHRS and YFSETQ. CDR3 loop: CASSLLQGANTEAFF. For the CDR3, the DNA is TGCGCCAGCAGCTTATTACAGGGGGCGAACACTGAAGCTTTCTTT.

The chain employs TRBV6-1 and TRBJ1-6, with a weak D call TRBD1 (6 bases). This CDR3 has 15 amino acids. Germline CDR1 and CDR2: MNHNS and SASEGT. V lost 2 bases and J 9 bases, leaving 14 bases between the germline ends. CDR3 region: CASSEFTGKGSPLHF. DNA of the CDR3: TGTGCCAGCAGTGAATTCACAGGGAAAGGTTCACCCCTCCACTTT.

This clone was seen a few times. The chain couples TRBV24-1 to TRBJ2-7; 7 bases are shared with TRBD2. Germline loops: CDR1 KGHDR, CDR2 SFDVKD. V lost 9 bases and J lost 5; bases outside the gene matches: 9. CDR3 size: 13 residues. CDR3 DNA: TGTGCCACCCGCGGGAGTGGCAGCCACGAGCAGTACTTC. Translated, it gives CATRGSGSHEQYF.

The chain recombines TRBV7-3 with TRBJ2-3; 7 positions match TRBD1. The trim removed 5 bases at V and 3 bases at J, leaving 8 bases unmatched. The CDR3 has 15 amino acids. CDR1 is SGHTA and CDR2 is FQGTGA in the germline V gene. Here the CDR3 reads CASSTTGLGTDTQYF. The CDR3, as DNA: TGTGCCAGCAGCACGACAGGGTTAGGGACAGATACGCAGTATTTT.

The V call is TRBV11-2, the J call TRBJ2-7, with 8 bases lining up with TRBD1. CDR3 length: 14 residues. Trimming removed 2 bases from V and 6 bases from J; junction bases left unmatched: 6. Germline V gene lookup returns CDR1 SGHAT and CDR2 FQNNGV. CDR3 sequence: CASSLTRGHREQYF. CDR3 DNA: TGTGCCAGCAGCTTAACCAGGGGGCATCGCGAGCAGTACTTC.

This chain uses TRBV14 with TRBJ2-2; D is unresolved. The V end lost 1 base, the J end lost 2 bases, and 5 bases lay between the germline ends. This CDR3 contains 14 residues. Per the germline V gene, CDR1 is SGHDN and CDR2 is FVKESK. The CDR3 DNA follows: TGTGCCAGCAGCCAAGGAGTAAACACCGGGGAGCTGTTTTTT. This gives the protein CASSQGVNTGELFF.

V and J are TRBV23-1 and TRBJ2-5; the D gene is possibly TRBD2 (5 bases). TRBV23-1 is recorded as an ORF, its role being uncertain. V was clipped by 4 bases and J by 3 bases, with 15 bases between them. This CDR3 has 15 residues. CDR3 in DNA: TGCGCCAGCAGTCCTTCGGACTCTAACGAAGAGACCCAGTACTTC. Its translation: CASSPSDSNEETQYF.

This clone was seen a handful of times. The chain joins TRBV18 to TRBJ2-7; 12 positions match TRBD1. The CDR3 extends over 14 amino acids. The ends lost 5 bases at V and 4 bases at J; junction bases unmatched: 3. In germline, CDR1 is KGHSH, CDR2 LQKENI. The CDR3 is CASSGDRGLYEQYF. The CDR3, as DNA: TGTGCCAGCTCAGGGGACAGGGGGCTATACGAGCAGTACTTC.

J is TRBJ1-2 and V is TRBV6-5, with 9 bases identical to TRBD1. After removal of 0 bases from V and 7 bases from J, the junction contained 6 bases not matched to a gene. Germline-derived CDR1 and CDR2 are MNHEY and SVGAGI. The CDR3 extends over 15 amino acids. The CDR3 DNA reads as TGTGCCAGCAGTTACTCCAGGGACAGGGTGGGTGGCTACACCTTC. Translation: CASSYSRDRVGGYTF.

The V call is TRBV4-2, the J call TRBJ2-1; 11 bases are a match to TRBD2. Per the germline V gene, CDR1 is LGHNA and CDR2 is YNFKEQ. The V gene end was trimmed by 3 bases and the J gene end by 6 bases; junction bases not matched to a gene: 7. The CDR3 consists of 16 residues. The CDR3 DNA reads TGTGCCAGCAGCCAGTACCTAGCGGGAGGTGGCAATGAGCAGTTCTTC. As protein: CASSQYLAGGGNEQFF.